The rows below give T cell receptor beta chains drawn from one sample of a study of cytomegalovirus exposure and HLA in healthy donors. Repertoires were generated with immunoSEQ multiplex PCR, while TCRdb's copy carries only in-frame clones and drops some. Here the sample spans about 65,000 clones, approximately 94% being singletons. Material for sequencing was PBMCs. The receptor source for this set is a man between 18 and 35 years old in good health and CMV-seropositive. The CDR3 runs from the conserved cysteine through the conserved F or W. The order of the fields is D gene, V gene, J gene, clone size, CDR3 protein, CDR3 DNA. The D gene is left open where the match is weak. Clone size is stated in some rows and not others, as once, few, many or a class when expanded.

d_call: TRBD1; v_call: TRBV30; j_call: TRBJ2-7; clone_size: .; cdr3_aa: CASVRDSSYEQYF; cdr3_nt: TGTGCCTCTGTCCGGGACAGCTCCTACGAGCAGTACTTC
d_call: .; v_call: TRBV28; j_call: TRBJ2-7; clone_size: .; cdr3_aa: CASTKSGVFYEQYF; cdr3_nt: TGTGCCAGCACCAAGTCCGGGGTTTTCTACGAGCAGTACTTC
d_call: .; v_call: TRBV18; j_call: TRBJ1-1; clone_size: .; cdr3_aa: CASSPDGTEAFF; cdr3_nt: TGTGCCAGCTCACCCGACGGGACTGAAGCTTTCTTT
d_call: TRBD1; v_call: TRBV2; j_call: TRBJ1-2; clone_size: once; cdr3_aa: CASRAANRGLDYGYTF; cdr3_nt: TGTGCCAGCAGGGCTGCGAACAGGGGCTTAGACTATGGCTACACCTTC
d_call: TRBD2; v_call: TRBV6-4; j_call: TRBJ2-2; clone_size: .; cdr3_aa: CASSDGSRGEAGELFF; cdr3_nt: TGTGCCAGCAGTGACGGCTCCCGGGGGGAGGCCGGGGAGCTGTTTTTT
d_call: TRBD2; v_call: TRBV29-1; j_call: TRBJ2-7; clone_size: .; cdr3_aa: CSVELAASSSYEQYF; cdr3_nt: TGCAGCGTTGAACTAGCGGCTTCCAGCTCCTACGAGCAGTACTTC
d_call: .; v_call: TRBV6-5; j_call: TRBJ2-7; clone_size: .; cdr3_aa: CASSYFGRQDEQYF; cdr3_nt: TGTGCCAGCAGTTACTTTGGCCGCCAGGACGAGCAGTACTTC
d_call: TRBD1; v_call: TRBV10-3; j_call: TRBJ1-3; clone_size: .; cdr3_aa: CAISRGQDSGNTIYF; cdr3_nt: TGTGCCATCAGTCGAGGACAGGACTCTGGAAACACCATATATTTT
d_call: TRBD1; v_call: TRBV19; j_call: TRBJ1-5; clone_size: .; cdr3_aa: CASSPRTGGIASQHF; cdr3_nt: TGTGCCAGTAGTCCAAGGACAGGGGGTATCGCGTCCCAGCATTTT
d_call: .; v_call: TRBV19; j_call: TRBJ2-3; clone_size: .; cdr3_aa: CASSFIFSTDTQYF; cdr3_nt: TGTGCCAGTAGTTTTATCTTTAGCACAGATACGCAGTATTTT
d_call: TRBD2; v_call: TRBV27; j_call: TRBJ2-1; clone_size: once; cdr3_aa: CASSPRTSGGLNEQFF; cdr3_nt: TGTGCCAGCAGTCCGCGGACTAGCGGGGGACTTAATGAGCAGTTCTTC
d_call: .; v_call: TRBV9; j_call: TRBJ1-2; clone_size: few; cdr3_aa: CASSVEANYGYTF; cdr3_nt: TGTGCCAGCAGCGTAGAAGCAAACTATGGCTACACCTTC
d_call: .; v_call: TRBV7-9; j_call: TRBJ1-1; clone_size: .; cdr3_aa: CASSPRTRQGSMNTEAFF; cdr3_nt: TGTGCCAGCAGCCCAAGGACCAGGCAGGGGTCCATGAACACTGAAGCTTTCTTT
d_call: .; v_call: TRBV7-2; j_call: TRBJ2-3; clone_size: .; cdr3_aa: CASKDYITDTQYF; cdr3_nt: TGTGCCAGCAAAGACTATATCACAGATACGCAGTATTTT
d_call: TRBD1; v_call: TRBV28; j_call: TRBJ1-5; clone_size: .; cdr3_aa: CASSSGQGGQPQHF; cdr3_nt: TGTGCCAGCAGTTCCGGACAGGGGGGACAGCCCCAGCATTTT
d_call: TRBD2; v_call: TRBV7-3; j_call: TRBJ2-5; clone_size: once; cdr3_aa: CASSLSGGPGETQYF; cdr3_nt: TGTGCCAGCAGCCTTAGCGGGGGCCCAGGGGAGACCCAGTACTTC
d_call: .; v_call: TRBV21-1; j_call: TRBJ2-1; clone_size: .; cdr3_aa: CASSKDQIRQLHEQFF; cdr3_nt: TGTGCCAGCAGCAAAGATCAAATACGACAGCTTCATGAGCAGTTCTTC
d_call: .; v_call: TRBV6-5; j_call: TRBJ2-5; clone_size: .; cdr3_aa: CASSPNRWETQYF; cdr3_nt: TGTGCCAGCAGTCCCAACAGGTGGGAGACCCAGTACTTC
d_call: TRBD2; v_call: TRBV6-4; j_call: TRBJ2-5; clone_size: .; cdr3_aa: CASRRGRGVSGSIKTQYF; cdr3_nt: TGTGCCAGCAGGAGGGGTCGAGGGGTTAGCGGGAGCATAAAGACCCAGTACTTC
d_call: TRBD1; v_call: TRBV4-1; j_call: TRBJ1-1; clone_size: .; cdr3_aa: CASSQVSGGKTEAFF; cdr3_nt: TGCGCCAGCAGCCAAGTGTCAGGGGGAAAAACTGAAGCTTTCTTT
d_call: .; v_call: TRBV4-1; j_call: TRBJ2-7; clone_size: .; cdr3_aa: CASSLDFGLLSYEQYF; cdr3_nt: TGCGCCAGCAGCCTTGACTTTGGCCTCTTATCCTACGAGCAGTACTTC
d_call: .; v_call: TRBV19; j_call: TRBJ2-2; clone_size: .; cdr3_aa: CASSIMASPHPGELFF; cdr3_nt: TGTGCCAGTAGTATTATGGCTAGCCCTCATCCCGGGGAGCTGTTTTTT
d_call: .; v_call: TRBV27; j_call: TRBJ2-7; clone_size: .; cdr3_aa: CASSAGLSYEQYF; cdr3_nt: TGTGCCAGCAGCGCAGGGCTCTCCTACGAGCAGTACTTC
d_call: .; v_call: TRBV7-6; j_call: TRBJ2-5; clone_size: once; cdr3_aa: CASSLIAARGQETQYF; cdr3_nt: TGTGCCAGCAGCTTGATTGCGGCCAGGGGACAAGAGACCCAGTACTTC
d_call: TRBD1; v_call: TRBV28; j_call: TRBJ2-5; clone_size: .; cdr3_aa: CASKSDRGVKTQYF; cdr3_nt: TGTGCCAGCAAATCGGACAGGGGTGTTAAGACCCAGTACTTC
d_call: TRBD2; v_call: TRBV5-4; j_call: TRBJ2-1; clone_size: .; cdr3_aa: CASSLLAESYNEQFF; cdr3_nt: TGTGCCAGCAGCTTACTAGCGGAGTCCTACAATGAGCAGTTCTTC
d_call: .; v_call: TRBV6-1; j_call: TRBJ1-6; clone_size: .; cdr3_aa: CASSEATIPWSPLHF; cdr3_nt: TGTGCCAGCAGTGAAGCGACAATTCCTTGGTCACCCCTCCACTTT
d_call: TRBD1; v_call: TRBV18; j_call: TRBJ1-5; clone_size: .; cdr3_aa: CASSPSPGGRFNQPQHF; cdr3_nt: TGTGCCAGCTCACCATCGCCAGGGGGTCGATTCAATCAGCCCCAGCATTTT
d_call: TRBD1; v_call: TRBV7-2; j_call: TRBJ2-5; clone_size: .; cdr3_aa: CASSRQGQETQYF; cdr3_nt: TGTGCCAGCAGCAGACAGGGACAAGAGACCCAGTACTTC
d_call: .; v_call: TRBV27; j_call: TRBJ2-5; clone_size: .; cdr3_aa: CASSSPGETQYF; cdr3_nt: TGTGCCAGCAGTTCCCCTGGCGAGACCCAGTACTTC
d_call: .; v_call: TRBV30; j_call: TRBJ2-7; clone_size: .; cdr3_aa: CAWSRGFSYEQYF; cdr3_nt: TGTGCCTGGAGTAGGGGGTTCTCCTACGAGCAGTACTTC
d_call: TRBD1; v_call: TRBV27; j_call: TRBJ2-7; clone_size: .; cdr3_aa: CASSPATGGGEQYF; cdr3_nt: TGTGCCAGCAGTCCTGCGACAGGGGGCGGCGAGCAGTACTTC
d_call: .; v_call: TRBV6-6; j_call: TRBJ2-5; clone_size: .; cdr3_aa: CASNERDFQETQYF; cdr3_nt: TGTGCCAGCAACGAAAGAGATTTCCAAGAGACCCAGTACTTC
d_call: .; v_call: TRBV11-2; j_call: TRBJ2-1; clone_size: .; cdr3_aa: CASSMTVSYNEQFF; cdr3_nt: TGTGCCAGCAGCATGACAGTCTCCTACAATGAGCAGTTCTTC
d_call: .; v_call: TRBV28; j_call: TRBJ1-1; clone_size: .; cdr3_aa: CASSFPEGEGPEAFF; cdr3_nt: TGTGCCAGCAGTTTCCCCGAGGGGGAGGGACCTGAAGCTTTCTTT
d_call: TRBD2; v_call: TRBV6-6; j_call: TRBJ2-7; clone_size: .; cdr3_aa: CASSYLGTTYEQYF; cdr3_nt: TGTGCCAGCAGTTACCTTGGGACTACCTACGAGCAGTACTTC
d_call: .; v_call: TRBV19; j_call: TRBJ2-6; clone_size: .; cdr3_aa: CASRRLASSGANVLTF; cdr3_nt: TGTGCCAGCCGTAGGCTAGCGAGCTCTGGGGCCAACGTCCTGACTTTC
d_call: .; v_call: TRBV5-6; j_call: TRBJ2-7; clone_size: .; cdr3_aa: CASSIGQRNYEQYF; cdr3_nt: TGTGCCAGCAGCATAGGACAGCGAAACTACGAGCAGTACTTC
d_call: .; v_call: TRBV18; j_call: TRBJ2-5; clone_size: .; cdr3_aa: CASSPGLEETQYF; cdr3_nt: TGTGCCAGCTCACCAGGGCTGGAAGAGACCCAGTACTTC
d_call: TRBD1; v_call: TRBV4-1; j_call: TRBJ1-4; clone_size: .; cdr3_aa: CASRDRAGFEKLFF; cdr3_nt: TGCGCCAGCAGGGACAGGGCCGGCTTCGAAAAACTGTTTTTT
d_call: .; v_call: TRBV5-1; j_call: TRBJ1-2; clone_size: .; cdr3_aa: CASSLDTTGRANYGYTF; cdr3_nt: TGCGCCAGCAGCTTGGATACCACAGGGCGCGCTAACTATGGCTACACCTTC
d_call: .; v_call: TRBV4-3; j_call: TRBJ2-6; clone_size: .; cdr3_aa: CASSQEFNSGANVLTF; cdr3_nt: TGCGCCAGCAGCCAAGAGTTCAACTCTGGGGCCAACGTCCTGACTTTC